The 16 T cell receptor beta chains reported below all come from one sample, sequenced in a study of control samples from healthy donors and cancer patients. Profiled with immunoSEQ multiplex PCR; TCRdb holds only in-frame clones, not every one. This table holds fewer than 200,000 clones. Sequences were obtained from blood. The receptor source for this set is a woman under 40 in good health.

The chain recombines TRBV5-1 with TRBJ1-1, with a tentative D call TRBD1 (6 bases). The CDR3 covers 15 residues. The germline V and J ends were trimmed by 3 bases and 4 bases, with 16 bases remaining between them. Germline CDR1 reads SGHRS; CDR2 reads YFSETQ. Written as DNA, the CDR3 is TGCGCCAGCAGCTCATTCAGGGGAGCGGGCACTGAAGCTTTCTTT. Its protein is CASSSFRGAGTEAFF.

This sequence joins TRBV6-6 and TRBJ1-5; 8 bases are a match to TRBD1. Germline V gene data show CDR1 as MNHNY and CDR2 as SVGAGI (reference sequence). V was clipped by 8 bases and J by 6 bases; unmatched bases: 9. This CDR3 is 14 amino acids long. The CDR3 loop is CASRKDREGQPQHF. In DNA form, the CDR3 reads TGTGCCAGCCGGAAGGACAGGGAGGGTCAGCCCCAGCATTTT.

V and J are TRBV28 and TRBJ2-1; 12 bases match TRBD2. Germline CDR1 reads MDHEN; CDR2 reads SYDVKM. The V segment lost 5 bases and the J segment 3 bases; nucleotides outside the gene matches: 2. CDR3 length equals 15 residues. CDR3 residues: CASSGLAGIYNEQFF. DNA of the CDR3: TGTGCCAGCAGTGGACTAGCGGGGATCTACAATGAGCAGTTCTTC.

The V and J genes are TRBV7-6 and TRBJ1-1; 9 positions agree with TRBD1. CDR3 length: 15 residues. Germline assignment: CDR1 SGHVS and CDR2 FNYEAQ. Trimming at V came to 4 bases and at J to 5 bases, leaving 8 bases not matched to a gene. CDR3 DNA sequence: TGTGCCAGCAGCTCTCAACAGGGGGCTAGGACTGAAGCTTTCTTT. It specifies CASSSQQGARTEAFF.

J is TRBJ2-7 and V is TRBV7-6, with a possible D match to TRBD2 (7 bases). The V end was cut by 1 base, the J end by 5 bases, with 18 bases between. The CDR3 runs 16 residues. Germline-derived CDR1 and CDR2 are SGHVS and FNYEAQ. The CDR3 region is CASSLEVEGGLDEQYF. For the CDR3, the DNA is TGTGCCAGCAGCTTAGAGGTGGAGGGGGGGCTCGACGAGCAGTACTTC.

The chain has TRBV4-2 and TRBJ2-7; TRBD1 agrees at 9 bases. Trimming at V came to 0 bases and at J to 5 bases, leaving 5 bases not matched to a gene. CDR3 length: 15 amino acids. Germline loops: CDR1 LGHNA, CDR2 YNFKEQ. DNA for the CDR3: TGTGCCAGCAGCCAAGATGAGACAGGGGGTGACGAGCAGTACTTC. This encodes CASSQDETGGDEQYF.

This sequence joins TRBV19 and TRBJ2-6; D might be TRBD2 (5 bases). The CDR3 contains 17 residues. Germline V gives CDR1 LNHDA, CDR2 SQIVND (reference sequence). The V end was cut by 7 bases, the J end by 1 base, with 17 bases between. This chain's CDR3 is CASNPGGGTSGANVLTF. CDR3 sequence (DNA): TGTGCCAGTAATCCGGGCGGAGGAACTTCTGGGGCCAACGTCCTGACTTTC.

Concerning this clone: The same CDR3 is also encoded by other DNA sequences in this sample. The chain carries TRBV5-1 and TRBJ1-3; D call uncertain. V lost 0 bases and J lost 1, with 2 bases in between. CDR1 SGHRS and CDR2 YFSETQ come from the germline V gene. This CDR3 region has 13 residues. CDR3 sequence: CASSLGSGNTIYF. DNA for the CDR3: TGCGCCAGCAGCTTGGGATCTGGAAACACCATATATTTT.

The rearrangement uses TRBV6-6 and TRBJ2-3, with D perhaps assigned TRBD1 or TRBD2 (5 bases each). Looked up from germline, CDR1 is MNHNY and CDR2 is SVGAGI (reference sequence). V gave up 6 bases and J gave up 6 bases, with 16 bases separating them. CDR3 length equals 14 residues. CDR3 nucleotide sequence: TGTGCCAGCAGCACCCGGGGCTCCTGGGATACGCAGTATTTT. It codes for CASSTRGSWDTQYF.

The rearrangement links TRBV30 to TRBJ1-1; unclear D gene. Trimming took off 3 bases at V and 1 base at J, with 3 bases between the two ends. Per germline, CDR1 GTSNPN and CDR2 SVGIG (reference sequence). CDR3 length: 11 residues. CDR3 sequence: CAWRTNTEAFF. The CDR3 coding sequence is TGTGCCTGGAGGACGAACACTGAAGCTTTCTTT.

The V gene is TRBV27, the J gene TRBJ1-5; 8 nucleotides align to TRBD1. The trim removed 5 bases at V and 3 bases at J, leaving 6 bases unmatched. Germline assignment: CDR1 MNHEY and CDR2 SMNVEV (reference sequence). CDR3 length equals 15 residues. The CDR3 nucleotides are TGTGCCAGCAGTCCAGGGGGCGCGTACAATCAGCCCCAGCATTTT. Encoded protein: CASSPGGAYNQPQHF.

This chain connects TRBV25-1 to TRBJ1-3; D may be TRBD1 (6 bases). The germline V gene has CDR1 MGHDK and CDR2 SYGVNS. Trimming took off 2 bases at V and 0 bases at J, with 14 bases between the two ends. This CDR3 has 17 amino acids. The CDR3 bases are TGTGCCAGCAGTGAACAGGGGTGGGACTCCTCTGGAAACACCATATATTTT. This encodes CASSEQGWDSSGNTIYF. Variable domain in full (rest from reference TRBV25-1 and TRBJ1-3): EADIYQTPRYLVIGTGKKITLECSQTMGHDKMYWYQQDPGMELHLIHYSYGVNSTEKGDLSSESTVSRIRTEHFPLTLESARPSHTSQYLCASSEQGWDSSGNTIYFGEGSWLTVV.

J is TRBJ2-2 and V is TRBV7-7, with a possible D match to TRBD1 (9 bases). Looked up from germline, CDR1 is SSHAT and CDR2 is FNYEAQ (reference sequence). The CDR3 is 14 residues long. Written as DNA, the CDR3 is TGTGCTAGCGGGACAGGGCGATACACCGGGGAGCTGTTTTTT. It specifies CASGTGRYTGELFF. The full variable domain, with the rest looked up from reference TRBV7-7 and TRBJ2-2, is GAGVSQSPRYKVTKRGQDVTLRCDPISSHATLYWYQQALGQGPEFLTYFNYEAQPDKSGLPSDRFSAERPEGSISTLTIQRTEQRDSAMYRCASGTGRYTGELFFGEGSRLTVL.

The chain couples TRBV11-2 to TRBJ1-6, with TRBD1 matching 9 bases. The CDR3 consists of 15 residues. Germline V lookup: CDR1 SGHAT, CDR2 FQNNGV. The V and J ends lost 6 bases and 9 bases, in that order; junction bases with no gene match: 9. CDR3 region: CASRRPGTGISPLHF. The CDR3 nucleotides are TGTGCCAGCAGGCGCCCCGGGACAGGGATTTCACCCCTCCACTTT.

The chain uses TRBV29-1 and TRBJ2-4; unclear D gene. The ends were cut back, 3 bases at V and 2 bases at J, with 14 bases in the middle. Germline V gives CDR1 SQVTM, CDR2 ANQGSEA. This CDR3 is built from 15 residues. In DNA, the CDR3 is TGCAGCGTTGAGAAGAAGGGCTTTCCCAAAAACATTCAGTACTTC. It translates to CSVEKKGFPKNIQYF.

The chain joins TRBV7-2 to TRBJ2-7, with a possible D match to TRBD2 (6 bases). The CDR3 extends over 14 amino acids. Germline values: CDR1 SGHTA, CDR2 FQGNSA. V was pared by 2 bases and J by 3 bases, with 11 bases between. Written as DNA, the CDR3 is TGTGCCAGCAGCTTATGGCAGGGACTCTACGAGCAGTACTTC. Translation: CASSLWQGLYEQYF.